The present TCR beta chain was sequenced within a study of blood T cell repertoires in COVID-19. Whole-study context: COVID-19 samples collected from the United States, Italy and Spain covered acute and convalescent phases. The analysed material was cDNA or gDNA that came from T cells, B-cell-depleted T cells, or PBMCs.

The CDR3 is made up of 14 amino acids. V gave up 6 bases and J gave up 5 bases; unmatched junction bases: 8. Germline CDR1 is SQVTM and CDR2 is ANQGSEA. Authors' analysis steps: Researchers report that nucleated cell counts were estimated from reference gene primer amplification. Repertoires were generated with immunoSEQ multiplex PCR, while TCRdb's copy carries only in-frame clones and drops some. From that table come the V and J calls and clone size; the DNA was used to work out D and trimming. The table lists roughly 50,000 clones, approximately 90% of them singletons, with approximately 14% in the top ten.

The source material was peripheral blood. The sequence was collected from a woman in her sixties with active COVID-19. The V gene is TRBV29-1, the J gene TRBJ2-3; 10 bases match TRBD2. This CDR3 is CSVPGLAVGDTQYF. CDR3 bases: TGCAGCGTACCTGGACTAGCGGTTGGAGATACGCAGTATTTT.